These T cell receptor beta chains were read from a single sample in a study of blood T cell repertoires in COVID-19. The method was immunoSEQ multiplex PCR; TCRdb's version includes in-frame clones alone and lacks a portion of them. This sample has about 480,000 clones, with around 89% found just once. Sequenced sample: peripheral blood. The source is a woman aged 25 to 39 with acute or convalescent COVID-19. The conserved cysteine and the conserved F or W are not part of the CDR3 here. The order of the fields is CDR3 protein, V gene.

CDR3: ASSRLTGIEAF; V: TRBV19
CDR3: ASSLRSPGQGGSPLH; V: TRBV11-2
CDR3: ASSVGPQALQETQY; V: TRBV3-1/TRBV3-2
CDR3: ASSSRTGSQPQH; V: TRBV7-2
CDR3: ASSLTGDLGEKLF; V: TRBV5-1
CDR3: ASSLSGQGATNEKLF; V: TRBV5-1
CDR3: ATSDLGAQGETQY; V: TRBV24-1
CDR3: ASRGAGGEAF; V: TRBV4-1
CDR3: ASSLVAWSSEDLTDTQY; V: TRBV11-2
CDR3: ASSVYQPGTSYGYT; V: TRBV6-1
CDR3: ATSRGLGTASGANVLT; V: TRBV15
CDR3: ATSDPTGVDEKLF; V: TRBV24-1
CDR3: ASSSPTTGTDTQY; V: TRBV5-1
CDR3: ASSLGTGIDGYT; V: TRBV7-9
CDR3: ASSTNSGGAVSYEQY; V: TRBV4-1
CDR3: ASSEGQGRSRAF; V: TRBV6-1
CDR3: ARPPRAVYFILCLNPPLH; V: TRBV10-1
CDR3: ASSQVNSGGPNEQF; V: TRBV4-2
CDR3: ASSRDRNTEAF; V: TRBV12-3/TRBV12-4
CDR3: ASRPLVVYEQY; V: TRBV2
CDR3: ASSGDRGTRGYT; V: TRBV2
CDR3: ASSLAGPVPSTDTQY; V: TRBV27
CDR3: ATSAGGTYEQY; V: TRBV24-1
CDR3: ASQGSPSYEQY; V: TRBV19
CDR3: ASSRTETNYGYT; V: TRBV5-5
CDR3: ASTRGYSNTGELF; V: TRBV6-5
CDR3: ASSEPGRGTDTQY; V: TRBV25-1